Sequencing of this T cell receptor beta chain was carried out in a study of cytomegalovirus exposure and HLA in healthy donors. A multiplex PCR was run with 60 Vbeta primers and 13 Jbeta primers. The data were produced by immunoSEQ multiplex PCR, yet TCRdb's version contains in-frame clones alone and is incomplete. The sample carries approximately 150,000 clones, 79% recorded once. CDR3 length: 15 residues. Germline assignment: CDR1 SGHRS and CDR2 YFSETQ. With V trimmed by 0 bases and J by 10 bases, 9 bases remained unmatched. This receptor was obtained from a man aged 45-60 years in good health and CMV-seropositive. The sequencing sample was made of PBMCs. The rearrangement joins TRBV5-1 to TRBJ1-4; 7 nucleotides match TRBD1. This chain's CDR3 is CASSLGFRGVGKLFF. The CDR3, as DNA: TGCGCCAGCAGCTTGGGGTTCAGGGGGGTAGGAAAACTGTTTTTT.